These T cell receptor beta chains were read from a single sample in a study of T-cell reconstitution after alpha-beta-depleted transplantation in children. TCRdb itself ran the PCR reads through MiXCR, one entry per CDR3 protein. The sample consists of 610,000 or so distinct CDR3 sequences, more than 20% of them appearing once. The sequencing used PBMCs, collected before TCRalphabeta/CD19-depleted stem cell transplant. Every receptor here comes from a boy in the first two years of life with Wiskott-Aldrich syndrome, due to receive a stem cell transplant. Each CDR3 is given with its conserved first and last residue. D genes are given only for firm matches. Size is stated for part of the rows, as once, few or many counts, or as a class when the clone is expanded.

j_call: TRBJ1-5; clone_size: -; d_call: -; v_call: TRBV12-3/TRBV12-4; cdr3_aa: CASSLARGGVTFRDQPQHF; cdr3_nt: TGTGCCAGCAGTTTAGCCCGGGGAGGGGTCACCTTTAGAGATCAGCCCCAGCATTTT
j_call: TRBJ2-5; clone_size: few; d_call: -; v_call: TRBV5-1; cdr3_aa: CASSIQGTEETQYF; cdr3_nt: TGCGCCAGCAGCATACAAGGAACCGAAGAGACCCAGTACTTC
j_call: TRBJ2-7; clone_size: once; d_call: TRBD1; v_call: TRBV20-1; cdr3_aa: CSASGAGGRYEQYF; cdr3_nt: TGCAGTGCTAGTGGGGCAGGGGGAAGATACGAGCAGTACTTC
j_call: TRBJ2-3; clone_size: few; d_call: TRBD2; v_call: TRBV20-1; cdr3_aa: CSARAKRLAGQTDTQYF; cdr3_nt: TGCAGTGCTAGAGCCAAGAGACTAGCGGGACAAACAGATACGCAGTATTTT
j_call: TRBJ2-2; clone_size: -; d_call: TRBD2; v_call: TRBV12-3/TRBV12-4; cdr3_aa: CASTLRASGSNTGELFF; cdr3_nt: TGTGCCAGCACCCTTAGGGCTAGCGGGAGTAACACCGGGGAGCTGTTTTTT
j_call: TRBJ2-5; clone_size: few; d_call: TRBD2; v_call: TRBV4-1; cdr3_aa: CASSQESGRSETQYF; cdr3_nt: TGCGCCAGCAGCCAAGAGAGCGGGAGGTCAGAGACCCAGTACTTC
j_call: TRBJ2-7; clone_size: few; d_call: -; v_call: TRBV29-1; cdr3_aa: CSVEKGYEQYF; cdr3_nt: TGCAGCGTTGAAAAGGGCTACGAGCAGTACTTC
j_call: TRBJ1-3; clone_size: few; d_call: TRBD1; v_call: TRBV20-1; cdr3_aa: CSAQQGSSGNTIYF; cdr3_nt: TGCAGTGCGCAACAGGGGAGCTCTGGAAACACCATATATTTT
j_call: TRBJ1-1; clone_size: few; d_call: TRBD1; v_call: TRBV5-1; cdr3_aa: CASSGRTGLGTEAFF; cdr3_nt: TGCGCCAGCAGCGGGAGGACAGGGCTGGGGACTGAAGCTTTCTTT
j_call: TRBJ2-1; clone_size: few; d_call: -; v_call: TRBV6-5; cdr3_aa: CASSYSFLLGEQFF; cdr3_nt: TGTGCCAGCAGTTACTCTTTCTTGCTGGGTGAGCAGTTCTTC
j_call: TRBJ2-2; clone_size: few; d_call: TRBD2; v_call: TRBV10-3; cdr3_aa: CAIRAAGRNTGELFF; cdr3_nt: TGTGCCATCAGGGCAGCGGGACGGAACACCGGGGAGCTGTTTTTT
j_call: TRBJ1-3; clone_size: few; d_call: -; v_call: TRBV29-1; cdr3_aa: CSAGSLISGNTIYF; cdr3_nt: TGCAGCGCTGGTAGTCTAATCTCTGGAAACACCATATATTTT